The subject of this entry is one T cell receptor (beta chain). This specimen comes from a study of blood T cell repertoires in COVID-19. Study context: The study drew acute and convalescent COVID-19 samples from the United States, Italy and Spain. T cells, B-cell-depleted T cells, or PBMCs provided the cDNA or gDNA that served as material.

The CDR3 has 11 amino acids. The V end was cut by 5 bases, the J end by 13 bases, with 14 bases between. The germline CDR1 and CDR2 sequences are SEHNR and FQNEAQ (reference sequence). In the original processing: The authors estimated nucleated cell counts from reference gene primer amplification. Produced via immunoSEQ multiplex PCR; TCRdb's table is partial and in-frame only. Clone size and V and J calls were adopted from that table, with D and trimming inferred from the DNA. Here the sample spans around 130,000 clones, approximately 80% being singletons. The source of this sequence is a woman aged 55-69 years with acute or convalescent COVID-19. Material for sequencing was peripheral blood. The rearrangement joins TRBV7-9 to TRBJ1-2, with no clear D. The CDR3 sequence is CASSIEGFGTF. The CDR3 DNA reads as TGTGCCAGCAGCATTGAGGGTTTTGGCACCTTC.